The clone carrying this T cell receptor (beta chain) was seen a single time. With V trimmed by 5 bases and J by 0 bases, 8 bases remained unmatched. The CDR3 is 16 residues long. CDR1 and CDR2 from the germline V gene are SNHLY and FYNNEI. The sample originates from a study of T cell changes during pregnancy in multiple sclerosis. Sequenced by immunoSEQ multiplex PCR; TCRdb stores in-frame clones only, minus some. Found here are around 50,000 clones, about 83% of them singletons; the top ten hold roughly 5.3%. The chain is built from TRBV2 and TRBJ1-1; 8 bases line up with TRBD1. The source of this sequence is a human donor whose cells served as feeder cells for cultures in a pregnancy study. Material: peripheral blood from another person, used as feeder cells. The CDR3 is CASSPGTGTMNTEAFF. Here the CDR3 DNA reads TGTGCCAGCAGTCCCGGGACAGGAACCATGAACACTGAAGCTTTCTTT.